These 8 T cell receptor beta chains were sequenced from one sample in a study of T cell repertoires in cytomegalovirus infection. One entry per CDR3 protein, called by TCRdb with MiXCR from the reads. Here the sample spans about 490,000 distinct CDR3 sequences, 26% being singletons. Sequencing was done on a sample of PBMCs. These receptors were collected from a human donor in good health (CMV status not recorded). Some clones in this sample may be carry-over from other donors' samples.

This clonotype was counted only a few times. The chain links TRBV7-9 to TRBJ1-1; 7 bases map to TRBD1. Germline CDR1 SEHNR, CDR2 FQNEAQ (reference sequence). The V segment lost 5 bases and the J segment 4 bases; nucleotides outside the gene matches: 10. The CDR3 is 15 amino acids. CDR3 loop: CASSPQQGLSTEAFF. The CDR3 DNA is TGTGCCAGCAGCCCGCAACAGGGGTTGAGCACTGAAGCTTTCTTT.

In its sample, this clonotype was seen many times. This chain uses TRBV11-2 with TRBJ2-3; the D is unclear. The CDR3 loop spans 14 amino acids. Germline CDR1 and CDR2: SGHAT and FQNNGV. Trimming removed 1 base from V and 2 bases from J, with 7 bases in between. The CDR3 bases are TGTGCCAGCAGCTTAGTACAGCCCACAGATACGCAGTATTTT. This encodes CASSLVQPTDTQYF.

The CDR3, as DNA: TGCGCCAGCAGCCAGTTCGAGACTAGCCTATCTGGGGCCAACGTCCTGACTTTC. This codes for CASSQFETSLSGANVLTF. The chain is built from TRBV4-1 and TRBJ2-6; 7 bases map to TRBD2. The CDR3 length is 18 residues. Unmatched junction bases numbered 9, after V lost 3 bases and J lost 1 base. Per germline, CDR1 MGHRA and CDR2 YSYEKL.

CDR3 protein: CASSYSIGGWPRSLEAFF. The CDR3 DNA reads TGTGCCAGCAGTTACTCGATAGGGGGGTGGCCCCGGTCTTTGGAAGCTTTCTTT. V gene TRBV6-7 combines with J gene TRBJ1-1, with a possible D match to TRBD1 (6 bases). TRBV6-7 is an ORF for which the function is uncertain. The CDR3 length is 18 residues. The ends were cut back, 0 bases at V and 8 bases at J, with 25 bases in the middle.

The chain has TRBV20-1 and TRBJ2-7; 11 nucleotides align to TRBD2. Losses at the gene ends were 1 base for V and 2 bases for J; bases not matched to a gene: 1. CDR1 and CDR2 (germline): DFQATT, SNEGSKA (reference sequence). This CDR3 comprises 14 residues. This CDR3 is CSARVSGRAYEQYF. The DNA of the CDR3 is TGCAGTGCTAGAGTTAGCGGGAGGGCCTACGAGCAGTACTTC.

This clonotype occurred a few times. The chain is built from TRBV19 and TRBJ1-2; D ambiguous. Trimming pared 3 bases from V and 8 bases from J, leaving 13 bases between. The CDR3 sequence is 13 residues long. CDR1 LNHDA and CDR2 SQIVND come from the germline V gene (reference sequence). Here the CDR3 reads CASSMSTLGGYTF. The CDR3, as DNA: TGTGCCAGTAGTATGAGCACGCTGGGGGGCTACACCTTC.

This clonotype was detected only a few times. The chain is built from TRBV4-3 and TRBJ1-4, with 9 positions matching TRBD1. Trimming took 3 bases from V and 7 from J; bases not matched to a gene: 9. The CDR3 spans 16 residues. The germline V gene has CDR1 LGHNA and CDR2 YSLEER. The CDR3 coding sequence is TGCGCCAGCAGCCATTTAGGCCGGGACAGGGCTGAAAAACTGTTTTTT. Translation: CASSHLGRDRAEKLFF.

The chain combines TRBV7-8 with TRBJ2-3; D not resolved. From germline, CDR1 is SGHVS and CDR2 FQNEAQ. The CDR3 runs 14 residues. With 5 bases removed from V and 7 bases from J, the gap between germline ends came to 16 bases. The CDR3 reads CASSKPSDANTQYF. The CDR3 DNA reads as TGTGCCAGCAGCAAGCCGAGCGACGCTAATACGCAGTATTTT.